This TCR beta chain was sequenced for a study of T cell repertoires in cytomegalovirus infection. Study-level points and caveats: Dominant in the ex vivo response were TCR beta clonotypes restricted by HLA-C and specific for CMV.

In its sample, this clonotype was seen a few times. The antigen remains unidentified. J lost 4 bases, V lost 1 base, and 8 bases had no gene match. Germline V lookup: CDR1 SGHAT, CDR2 FQNNGV. The CDR3 runs to 17 residues. TCRdb passed the reads through MiXCR, listing each CDR3 protein once. The profile shows around 450,000 distinct CDR3 sequences, approximately 30% of them singletons. The sequence was obtained from a human donor in good health (CMV status not recorded). Some clones in this sample may be carry-over from other donors' samples. The J gene is TRBJ2-1, the V gene TRBV11-2, with 9 bases identical to TRBD2. The sample consisted of PBMCs. The CDR3: CASSLAPAGGPYNEQFF. CDR3 DNA sequence: TGTGCCAGCAGCTTAGCCCCGGCGGGGGGGCCATACAATGAGCAGTTCTTC.